The 12 T cell receptor beta chains in this list originate from one sample, sequenced in a study of cytomegalovirus exposure and HLA in healthy donors. Primers for the PCR totalled 60 Vbeta and 13 Jbeta. Method: immunoSEQ multiplex PCR; TCRdb's copy keeps in-frame clones and lacks some. The table has about 90,000 clones, 60% to 85% seen once. The sequenced material came from PBMCs. The receptors shown here come from a woman aged 40 to 50 in good health and CMV-seropositive.

This chain uses TRBV7-9 with TRBJ1-3; TRBD1 is a possible D gene (6 bases). From germline, CDR1 is SEHNR and CDR2 FQNEAQ (reference sequence). The CDR3 extends over 17 amino acids. V was clipped by 3 bases and J by 4 bases, with 19 bases between them. CDR3: CASSLPGEASEGNTIYF. Here the CDR3 DNA reads TGTGCCAGCAGCTTGCCAGGGGAAGCTTCGGAGGGAAACACCATATATTTT.

This chain uses TRBV6-6 with TRBJ1-1, with unresolved D. Germline lookup yields CDR1 MNHNY and CDR2 SVGAGI (reference sequence). This CDR3 has 14 residues. Trimming left V 2 bases short and J 4 bases short, with 11 bases between. The CDR3 bases are TGTGCCAGCAGTTACGTCGACCGGGGCACTGAAGCTTTCTTT. Encoded protein: CASSYVDRGTEAFF.

This clone was seen a handful of times. V and J are TRBV28 and TRBJ1-2; D ambiguous. The CDR3 is 15 amino acids. Trimming pared 3 bases from V and 5 bases from J, leaving 16 bases between. Germline lookup yields CDR1 MDHEN and CDR2 SYDVKM. CDR3 DNA sequence: TGTGCCAGCAGTTTGAACGGTTTCGGGGAATATGGCTACACCTTC. Residues: CASSLNGFGEYGYTF.

This chain uses TRBV15 with TRBJ2-1; D call uncertain. This CDR3 contains 13 residues. Germline V gene sequence: CDR1 LNHNV, CDR2 YYDKDF (reference sequence). With 0 bases removed from V and 9 bases from J, the gap between germline ends came to 9 bases. The DNA of the CDR3 is TGTGCCACCAGCAGAGATCTAGGCGGTGAGCAGTTCTTC. Translation gives CATSRDLGGEQFF.

J is TRBJ1-4 and V is TRBV7-2, with D unclear. Germline assignment: CDR1 SGHTA and CDR2 FQGNSA. V dropped 5 bases and J dropped 0 bases, with 10 bases sitting between them. The CDR3 length is 15 residues. CDR3 residues: CASSPTVSTNEKLFF. DNA for the CDR3: TGTGCCAGCAGCCCAACGGTATCAACTAATGAAAAACTGTTTTTT.

The chain links TRBV27 to TRBJ2-1, with D possibly matching TRBD2 (6 bases). Germline V gives CDR1 MNHEY, CDR2 SMNVEV (reference sequence). V was trimmed by 6 bases and J by 9 bases, leaving 18 bases between them. The CDR3 has 14 residues. This CDR3 reads CASSLGGGAGEQFF. In DNA form, the CDR3 reads TGTGCCAGCAGCCTGGGGGGTGGGGCGGGTGAGCAGTTCTTC.

The chain employs TRBV2 and TRBJ1-5, with 7 nucleotides matching TRBD1. CDR3 length equals 14 residues. The junction had 4 bases not matched to a gene; V was cut back by 4 bases and J by 4 bases. From germline, CDR1 is SNHLY and CDR2 FYNNEI. The CDR3 DNA reads TGTGCCAGCAGTGTCGGACAGGAGAATCAGCCCCAGCATTTT. Its translation: CASSVGQENQPQHF.

There are a few counts of this clone. The J gene is TRBJ2-7, the V gene TRBV11-3; 7 nucleotides align to TRBD2. The V and J ends lost 5 bases and 0 bases, in that order; junction bases with no gene match: 13. The CDR3 length is 17 residues. CDR1 and CDR2 (germline): SGHNT, YENEEA. The CDR3 DNA is TGTGCCAGCAGCCCTAGCGCGTGGCGGGGGAGCTCCTACGAGCAGTACTTC. Translating it yields CASSPSAWRGSSYEQYF.

V gene TRBV23-1 combines with J gene TRBJ2-2, with D possibly TRBD1 on 7 matching bases. TRBV23-1 belongs to the ORF category, with a function that is uncertain. The CDR3 spans 16 residues. V gave up 1 base and J gave up 5 bases, with 14 bases separating them. The CDR3 coding sequence is TGCGCCAGCAGTCAATATTGCCAGGGGGGTACCGGGGAGCTGTTTTTT. Amino acid sequence: CASSQYCQGGTGELFF.

CDR3 protein: CASSYSRGQSTGELFF. The CDR3 nucleotides read TGTGCCAGCAGTTACTCCAGGGGGCAGAGCACCGGGGAGCTGTTTTTT. The chain recombines TRBV6-5 with TRBJ2-2; TRBD1 agrees at 8 bases. Germline values: CDR1 MNHEY, CDR2 SVGAGI. CDR3 length equals 16 residues. V was clipped by 0 bases and J by 4 bases; unmatched bases: 4.

The rearrangement joins TRBV10-3 to TRBJ2-5; 7 bases match TRBD1. CDR1 and CDR2 (germline): ENHRY, SYGVKD. The J segment lost 4 bases and the V segment lost 11 bases, leaving 10 bases of the junction unmatched. This CDR3 is built from 13 residues. The CDR3 reads CAVQNRGGETQYF. The CDR3 DNA is TGTGCCGTACAAAACAGGGGCGGAGAGACCCAGTACTTC.

V and J are TRBV11-1 and TRBJ1-1; no clear D. Trimming removed 2 bases at V and 7 bases at J, with 17 bases between. CDR1 and CDR2 (germline): SGHAT, FQDESV (reference sequence). This CDR3 comprises 15 residues. As DNA, the CDR3 is TGTGCCAGCAGCTTATGGCCCGACGACTATAGTGAAGCTTTCTTT. This gives the protein CASSLWPDDYSEAFF.